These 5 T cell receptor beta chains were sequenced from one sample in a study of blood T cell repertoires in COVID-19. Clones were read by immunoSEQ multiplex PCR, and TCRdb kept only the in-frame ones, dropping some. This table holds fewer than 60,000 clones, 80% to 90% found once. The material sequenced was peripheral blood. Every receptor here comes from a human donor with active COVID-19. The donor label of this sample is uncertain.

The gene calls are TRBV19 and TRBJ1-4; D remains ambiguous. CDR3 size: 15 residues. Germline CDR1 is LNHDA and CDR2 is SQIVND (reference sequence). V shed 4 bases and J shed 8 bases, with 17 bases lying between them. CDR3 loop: CASSTTATGEEKLFF. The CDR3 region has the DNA TGTGCCAGTAGTACTACGGCGACGGGAGAAGAAAAACTGTTTTTT.

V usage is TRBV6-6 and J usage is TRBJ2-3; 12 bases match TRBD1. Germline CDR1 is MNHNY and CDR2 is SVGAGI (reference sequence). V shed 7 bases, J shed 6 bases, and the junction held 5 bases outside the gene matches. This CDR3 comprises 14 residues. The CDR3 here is CASTRGQGADTQYF. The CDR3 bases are TGTGCCAGCACCCGGGGACAGGGGGCGGATACGCAGTATTTT.

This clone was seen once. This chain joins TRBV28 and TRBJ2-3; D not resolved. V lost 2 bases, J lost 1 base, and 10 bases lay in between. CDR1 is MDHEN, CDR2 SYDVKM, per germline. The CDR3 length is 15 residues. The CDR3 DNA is TGTGCCAGCAGTTTAAACGGTTTGGGCACAGATACGCAGTATTTT. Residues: CASSLNGLGTDTQYF.

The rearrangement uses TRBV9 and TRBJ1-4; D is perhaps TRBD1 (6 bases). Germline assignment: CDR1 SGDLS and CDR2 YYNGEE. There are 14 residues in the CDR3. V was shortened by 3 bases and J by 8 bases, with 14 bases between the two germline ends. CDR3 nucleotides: TGTGCCAGCAGCGGGCCAGGGGTTAGGGAAAAACTGTTTTTT. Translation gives CASSGPGVREKLFF.

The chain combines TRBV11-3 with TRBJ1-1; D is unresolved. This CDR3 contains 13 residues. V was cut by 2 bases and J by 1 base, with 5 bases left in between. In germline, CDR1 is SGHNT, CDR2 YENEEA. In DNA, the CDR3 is TGTGCCAGCAGCTTACGCAGGAACACTGAAGCTTTCTTT. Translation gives CASSLRRNTEAFF.